The present T cell receptor (beta chain) was sequenced within a study of T cells in Graves' hyperthyroidism and ophthalmopathy. In the case of this clonotype: Its antigen is currently unknown.

This CDR3 spans 15 amino acids. Deletions cut 0 bases from V and 6 bases from J, with 15 bases between. In germline, CDR1 is DFQATT, CDR2 SNEGSKA (reference sequence). Study conclusions and caveats: The model predicted ophthalmopathy a median around 6.5 months before onset.

The TCR beta CDR3 regions underwent amplification using RNA transcripts as the source. HTBI primers drove first-round RT-PCR of the TCR CDR3. TCRdb re-derived calls from the multiplex PCR reads in MiXCR, one entry per CDR3 protein. The data show about 640,000 distinct CDR3 sequences, around 21% seen once. A patient was excluded if there was uncontrolled infection, other autoimmune disease, pregnancy or lactation. The PBMCs had their origin in less than 13 ml of fresh peripheral blood. The chain is built from TRBV20-1 and TRBJ2-1, with unresolved D. The receptor's source is a young man with Graves' ophthalmopathy. The sequenced material came from blood. CDR3 DNA: TGCAGTGCTAGAGATCTGAGCTCCAGGCCCAATGAGCAGTTCTTC. It yields the protein CSARDLSSRPNEQFF.